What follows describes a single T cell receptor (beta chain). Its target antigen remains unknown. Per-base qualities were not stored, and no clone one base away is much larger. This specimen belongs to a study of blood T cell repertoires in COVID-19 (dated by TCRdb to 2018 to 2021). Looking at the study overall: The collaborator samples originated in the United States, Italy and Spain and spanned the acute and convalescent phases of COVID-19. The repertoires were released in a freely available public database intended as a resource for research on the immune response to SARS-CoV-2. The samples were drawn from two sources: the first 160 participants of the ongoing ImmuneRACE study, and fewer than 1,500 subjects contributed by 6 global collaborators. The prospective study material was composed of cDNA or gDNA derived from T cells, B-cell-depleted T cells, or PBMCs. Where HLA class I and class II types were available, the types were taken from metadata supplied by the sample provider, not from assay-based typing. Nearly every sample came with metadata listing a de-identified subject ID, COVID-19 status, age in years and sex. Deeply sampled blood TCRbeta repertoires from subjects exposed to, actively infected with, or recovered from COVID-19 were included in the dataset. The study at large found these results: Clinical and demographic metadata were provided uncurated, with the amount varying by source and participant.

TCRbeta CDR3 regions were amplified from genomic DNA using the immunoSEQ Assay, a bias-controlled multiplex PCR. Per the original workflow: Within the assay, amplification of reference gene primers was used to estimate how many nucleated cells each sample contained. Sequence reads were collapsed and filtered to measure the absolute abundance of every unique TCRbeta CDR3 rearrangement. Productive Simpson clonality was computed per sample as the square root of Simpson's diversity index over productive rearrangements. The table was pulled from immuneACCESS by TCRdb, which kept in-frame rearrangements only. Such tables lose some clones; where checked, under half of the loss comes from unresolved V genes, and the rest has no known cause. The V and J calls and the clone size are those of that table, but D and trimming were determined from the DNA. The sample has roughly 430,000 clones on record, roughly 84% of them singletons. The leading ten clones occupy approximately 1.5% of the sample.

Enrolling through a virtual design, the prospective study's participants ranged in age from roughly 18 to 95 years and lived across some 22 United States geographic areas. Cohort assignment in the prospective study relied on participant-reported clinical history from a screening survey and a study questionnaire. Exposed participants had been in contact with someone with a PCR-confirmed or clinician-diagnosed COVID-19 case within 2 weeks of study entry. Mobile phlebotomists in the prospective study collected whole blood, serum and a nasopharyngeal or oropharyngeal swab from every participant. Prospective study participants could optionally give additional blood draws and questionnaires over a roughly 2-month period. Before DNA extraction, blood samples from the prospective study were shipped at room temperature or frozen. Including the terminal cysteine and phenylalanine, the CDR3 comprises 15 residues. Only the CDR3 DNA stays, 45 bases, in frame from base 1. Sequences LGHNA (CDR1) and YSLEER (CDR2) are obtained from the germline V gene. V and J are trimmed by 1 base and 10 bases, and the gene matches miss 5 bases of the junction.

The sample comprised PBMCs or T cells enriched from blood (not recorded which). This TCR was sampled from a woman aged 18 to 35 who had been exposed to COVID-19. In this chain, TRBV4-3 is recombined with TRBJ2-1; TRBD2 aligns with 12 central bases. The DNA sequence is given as TGCGCCAGCAGCCAAGCTAGCGGGGGGGCCTTAGAGCAGTTCTTC. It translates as CASSQASGGALEQFF.